This entry concerns a single T cell receptor (beta chain). Authors' processing steps: Reference gene primers were amplified, and this amplification served to estimate nucleated cell counts. Sequencing used immunoSEQ multiplex PCR; TCRdb keeps in-frame clones, though not all of them. The DNA gave D and trimming, while V, J and clone size come from that table. In the table there are 80,000 to 100,000 clones, roughly 90% of which are singletons. The record originates from a study of blood T cell repertoires in COVID-19. Study-level background: Samples taken during acute and convalescent COVID-19 were collected in the United States, Italy and Spain.

Followed over time, Seattle patients had been enrolled while infection was active. This TCR came from a human donor with COVID-19, enrolled during active disease. The donor label of this sample is uncertain. The sequenced sample consisted of peripheral blood.

CDR3 bases: TGTGCCACCAGTGATGTGACAGGGGGCAGGTACGAGCAGTACTTC. Amino acids: CATSDVTGGRYEQYF. The chain has TRBV24-1 and TRBJ2-7; 10 nucleotides agree with TRBD1. CDR3 length: 15 residues. The V gene's germline CDR1 is KGHDR and CDR2 SFDVKD. V trimming: 3 bases; J trimming: 4 bases; junction bases outside the gene matches: 5.